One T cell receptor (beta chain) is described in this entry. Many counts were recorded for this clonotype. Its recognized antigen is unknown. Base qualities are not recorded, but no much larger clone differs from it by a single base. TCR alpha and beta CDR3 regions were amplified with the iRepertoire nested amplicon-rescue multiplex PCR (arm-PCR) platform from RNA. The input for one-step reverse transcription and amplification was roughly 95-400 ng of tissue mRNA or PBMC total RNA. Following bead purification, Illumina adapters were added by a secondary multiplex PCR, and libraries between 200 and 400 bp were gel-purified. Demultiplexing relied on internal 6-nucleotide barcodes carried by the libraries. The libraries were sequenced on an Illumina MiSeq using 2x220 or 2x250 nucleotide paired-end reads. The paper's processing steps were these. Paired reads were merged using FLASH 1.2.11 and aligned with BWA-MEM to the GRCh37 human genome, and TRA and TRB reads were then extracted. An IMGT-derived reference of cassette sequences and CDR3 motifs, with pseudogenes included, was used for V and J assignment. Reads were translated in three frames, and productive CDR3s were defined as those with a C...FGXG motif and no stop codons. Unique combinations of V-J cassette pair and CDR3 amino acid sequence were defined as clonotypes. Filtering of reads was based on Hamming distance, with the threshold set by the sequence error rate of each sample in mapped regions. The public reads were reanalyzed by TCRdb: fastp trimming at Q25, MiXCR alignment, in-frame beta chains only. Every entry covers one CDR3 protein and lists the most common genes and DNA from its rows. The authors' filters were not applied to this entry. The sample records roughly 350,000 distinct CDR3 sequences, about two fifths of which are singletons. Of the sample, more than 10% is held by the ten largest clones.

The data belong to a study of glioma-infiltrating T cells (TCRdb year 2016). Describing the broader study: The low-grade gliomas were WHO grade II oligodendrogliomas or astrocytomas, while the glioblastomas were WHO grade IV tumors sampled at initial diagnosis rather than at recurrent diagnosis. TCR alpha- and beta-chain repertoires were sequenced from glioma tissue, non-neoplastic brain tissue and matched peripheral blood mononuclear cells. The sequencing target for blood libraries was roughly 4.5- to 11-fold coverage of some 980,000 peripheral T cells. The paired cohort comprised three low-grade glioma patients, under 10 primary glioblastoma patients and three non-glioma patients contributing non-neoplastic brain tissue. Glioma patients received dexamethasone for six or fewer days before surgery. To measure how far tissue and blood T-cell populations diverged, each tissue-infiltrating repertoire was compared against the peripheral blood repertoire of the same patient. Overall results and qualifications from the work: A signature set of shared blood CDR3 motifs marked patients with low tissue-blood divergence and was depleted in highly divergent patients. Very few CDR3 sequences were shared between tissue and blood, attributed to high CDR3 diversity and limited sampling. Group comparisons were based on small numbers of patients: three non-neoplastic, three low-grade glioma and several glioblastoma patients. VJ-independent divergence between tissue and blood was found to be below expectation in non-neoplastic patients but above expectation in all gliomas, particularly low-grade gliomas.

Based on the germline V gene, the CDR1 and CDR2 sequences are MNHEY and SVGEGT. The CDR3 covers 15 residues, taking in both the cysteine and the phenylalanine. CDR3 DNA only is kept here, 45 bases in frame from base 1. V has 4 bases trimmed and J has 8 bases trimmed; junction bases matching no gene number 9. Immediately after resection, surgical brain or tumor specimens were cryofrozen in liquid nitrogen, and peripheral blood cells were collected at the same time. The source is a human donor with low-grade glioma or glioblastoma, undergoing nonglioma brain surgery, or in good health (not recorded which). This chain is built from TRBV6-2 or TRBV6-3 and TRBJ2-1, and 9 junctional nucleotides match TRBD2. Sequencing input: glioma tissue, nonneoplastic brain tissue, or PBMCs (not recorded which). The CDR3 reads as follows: CASSFSGRGVDEQFF. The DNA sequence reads TGTGCCAGCAGTTTTAGCGGGAGAGGGGTTGATGAGCAGTTCTTC.